This TCR beta chain appears in the sequencing data of a study of early T cells in non-severe SARS-CoV-2 infection. At the level of the study: Unsorted whole-blood RNA was sequenced in bulk, leaving chains unpaired.

Attachment of unique molecular identifiers was made to individual cDNA molecules. MiXCR, applied by TCRdb to the 5' RACE reads, yields one record per CDR3 protein. In the table there are around 60,000 distinct CDR3 sequences, about 13% of which are singletons. Points from the study as a whole: Anti-spike CD8 responses were favored by VDJdb matching, which missed private and CD4 specificities.

Per the germline V gene, CDR1 is MNHNS and CDR2 is SASEGT. The length of the CDR3 is 15 residues. The V and J ends lost 0 bases and 1 base, in that order; junction bases with no gene match: 0. As to this clonotype: Its cognate antigen is unknown.

The source of this sequence is an adult who was a healthcare worker with PCR-confirmed SARS-CoV-2 infection or an uninfected control (not recorded which). Sequenced input: whole blood. This rearrangement joins TRBV6-1 to TRBJ2-3; 8 positions match TRBD2. CDR3 residues: CASSEARGGTDTQYF. The CDR3 nucleotides read TGTGCCAGCAGTGAAGCGCGGGGGGGCACAGATACGCAGTATTTT.